The sequence of this T cell receptor beta chain was determined in a study of T-cell memory formation after mild COVID-19. MiXCR, run by TCRdb on the 5' RACE reads, gives a single entry per CDR3 protein. The data show 50,000 or so distinct CDR3 sequences, with roughly 26% seen just once and 40% to 45% held by the top ten. This clonotype was observed a handful of times. This CDR3 spans 15 amino acids. The germline V gene has CDR1 MNHEY and CDR2 SMNVEV (reference sequence). The V end was cut by 2 bases, the J end by 0 bases, with 9 bases between. The sequence came from a man between 18 and 35 years old who had mild COVID-19 (a few samples of this study predate the infection). Cell type and time point are not known. V usage is TRBV27 and J usage is TRBJ2-3, with unresolved D. Sequencing input: PBMCs or a T cell subset sorted from them (not recorded which). DNA of the CDR3: TGTGCCAGCAGTTTAGGTGTATACAGCACAGATACGCAGTATTTT. This translates into CASSLGVYSTDTQYF.